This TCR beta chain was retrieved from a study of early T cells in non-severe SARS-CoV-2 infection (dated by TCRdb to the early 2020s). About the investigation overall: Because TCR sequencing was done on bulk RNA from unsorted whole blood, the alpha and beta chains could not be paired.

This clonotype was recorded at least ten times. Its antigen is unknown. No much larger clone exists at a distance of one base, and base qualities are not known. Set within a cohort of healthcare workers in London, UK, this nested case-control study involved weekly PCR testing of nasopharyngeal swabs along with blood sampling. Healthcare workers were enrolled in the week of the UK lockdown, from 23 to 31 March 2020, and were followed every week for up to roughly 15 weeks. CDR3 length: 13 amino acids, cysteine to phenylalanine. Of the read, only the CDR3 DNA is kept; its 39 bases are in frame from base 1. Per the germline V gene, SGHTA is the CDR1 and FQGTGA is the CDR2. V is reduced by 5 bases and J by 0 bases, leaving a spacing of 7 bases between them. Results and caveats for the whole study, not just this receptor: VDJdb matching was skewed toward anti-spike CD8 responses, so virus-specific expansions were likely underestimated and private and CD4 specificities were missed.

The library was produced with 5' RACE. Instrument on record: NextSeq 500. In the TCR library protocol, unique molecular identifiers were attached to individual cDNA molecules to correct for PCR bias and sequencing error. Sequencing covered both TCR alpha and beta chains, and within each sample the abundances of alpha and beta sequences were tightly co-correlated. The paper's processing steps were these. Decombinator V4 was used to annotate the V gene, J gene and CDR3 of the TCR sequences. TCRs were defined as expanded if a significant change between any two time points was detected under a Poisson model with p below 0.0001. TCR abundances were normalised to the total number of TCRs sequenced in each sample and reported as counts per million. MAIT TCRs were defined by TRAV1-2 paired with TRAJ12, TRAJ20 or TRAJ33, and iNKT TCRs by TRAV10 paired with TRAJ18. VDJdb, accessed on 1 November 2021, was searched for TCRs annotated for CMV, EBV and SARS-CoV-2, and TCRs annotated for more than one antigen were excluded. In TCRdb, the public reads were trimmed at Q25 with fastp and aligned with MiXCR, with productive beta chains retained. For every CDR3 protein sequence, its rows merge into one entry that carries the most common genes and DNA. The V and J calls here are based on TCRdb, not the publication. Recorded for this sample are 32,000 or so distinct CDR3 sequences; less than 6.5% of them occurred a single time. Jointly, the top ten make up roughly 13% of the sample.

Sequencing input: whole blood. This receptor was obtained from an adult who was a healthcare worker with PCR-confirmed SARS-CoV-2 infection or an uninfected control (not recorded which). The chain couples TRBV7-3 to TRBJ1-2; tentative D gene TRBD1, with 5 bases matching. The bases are TGTGCCAGCAGCGAGACAGCTAACTATGGCTACACCTTC. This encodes CASSETANYGYTF.